These 27 T cell receptor beta chains share one sample of origin, sequenced in a study of spatial heterogeneity in lung cancer. TCRdb re-derived calls from the 5' RACE reads in MiXCR, one entry per CDR3 protein. The sample gives more than 9,000 distinct CDR3 sequences, roughly 6.4% of which show up once; 9% to 12% is in the top ten. Time point of the sample: sample taken at primary tumor resection. Unsorted whole RNA from tumor, nontumor lung or frozen PBMC underwent sequencing. Sample: normal lung tissue next to the tumor, taken at surgery. The receptors stem from a male donor with early-stage non-small cell lung cancer.

This clonotype was picked up many times. Found in a library prepared for alpha chains, this beta chain is an off-target read, and its abundance has little meaning. The chain carries TRBV29-1 and TRBJ2-7; D gene unclear. The CDR3 consists of 12 residues. CDR1 and CDR2 (germline): SQVTM, ANQGSEA. Trimming shortened V by 5 bases and J by 0 bases, and 8 bases separated the two germline ends. Here the CDR3 reads CSVTASSYEQYF. DNA of the CDR3: TGCAGCGTTACGGCCAGCTCCTACGAGCAGTACTTC.

There are many counts of this clonotype. The library was designed around alpha chains, so this beta chain is a stray read whose abundance carries little weight. This rearrangement joins TRBV6-5 to TRBJ1-4, with D hard to call. The CDR3 has 13 amino acids. Germline CDR1 reads MNHEY; CDR2 reads SVGAGI. V gave up 5 bases and J gave up 14 bases, with 18 bases separating them. For the CDR3, the DNA is TGTGCCAGCAGTCTAAACCCGGACTCAACGCTGTTTTTT. Its translation is CASSLNPDSTLFF.

In its sample, this clonotype was seen many times. Within a library made for alpha chains, this beta chain is off target, and its count is uninformative. V and J are TRBV7-9 and TRBJ1-2, with 7 bases lining up with TRBD1. The germline V gene has CDR1 SEHNR and CDR2 FQNEAQ (reference sequence). After removal of 5 bases from V and 7 bases from J, the junction contained 10 bases not matched to a gene. The CDR3 extends over 14 amino acids. CDR3 region: CASSISTGLSGYTF. The CDR3 DNA reads TGTGCCAGCAGCATCTCGACAGGGTTAAGTGGCTACACCTTC. Filled out from reference TRBV7-9 and TRBJ1-2, the complete variable domain reads DTGVSQNPRHKITKRGQNVTFRCDPISEHNRLYWYRQTLGQGPEFLTYFQNEAQLEKSRLLSDRFSAERPKGSFSTLEIQRTEQGDSAMYLCASSISTGLSGYTFGSGTRLTVV.

The sample holds many counts of this clonotype. For a library built for alpha chains, this beta chain is a stray read; little rests on its size. The rearrangement joins TRBV29-1 to TRBJ1-1, with TRBD1 matching over 7 bases. Germline-derived CDR1 and CDR2 are SQVTM and ANQGSEA. V was clipped by 7 bases and J by 6 bases; unmatched bases: 11. The length of the CDR3 is 13 residues. The CDR3 here is CSGLPLGTAEAFF. CDR3 coding DNA: TGCAGCGGTTTGCCACTTGGGACAGCTGAAGCTTTCTTT.

Ten or more counts support this clonotype. A library made for alpha chains picked up this beta chain off target, so its size means little. V is TRBV29-1 and J is TRBJ1-2, with TRBD1 as a possible D gene (5 bases). Germline loops: CDR1 SQVTM, CDR2 ANQGSEA. Trimming took 2 bases from V and 6 from J, leaving 13 bases between them. The CDR3 has 13 amino acids. Here the CDR3 reads CSVELRREDGYTF. Here the CDR3 DNA reads TGCAGCGTTGAACTTCGCAGGGAAGATGGCTACACCTTC. Looking up the rest from reference TRBV29-1 and TRBJ1-2 gives the full variable domain: SAVISQKPSRDICQRGTSLTIQCQVDSQVTMMFWYRQQPGQSLTLIATANQGSEATYESGFVIDKFPISRPNLTFSTLTVSNMSPEDSSIYLCSVELRREDGYTFGSGTRLTVV.

Many counts were recorded for this clonotype. A library made for alpha chains picked up this beta chain off target, so its size means little. Here the CDR3 DNA reads TGCGCCAGCTCCGGATCGGAGTCTGGGTCCTACGAGCAGTACTTC. This encodes CASSGSESGSYEQYF. V gene TRBV5-1 combines with J gene TRBJ2-7; D is uncertain. Germline V CDR1 and CDR2: SGHRS, YFSETQ. The V end lost 7 bases, the J end lost 1 base, and 18 bases lay between the germline ends. CDR3 length: 15 amino acids.

About this clonotype itself: For a library built for alpha chains, this beta chain is a stray read; little rests on its size. The CDR3 reads CASSSEDRGSTEAFF. DNA of the CDR3: TGTGCCAGCAGCTCCGAAGACAGGGGGAGCACTGAAGCTTTCTTT. The gene calls are TRBV11-3 and TRBJ1-1; 9 positions match TRBD1. Trimming took 4 bases from V and 4 from J; bases not matched to a gene: 7. The CDR3 covers 15 residues. Germline V gives CDR1 SGHNT, CDR2 YENEEA.

This clonotype was seen repeatedly, ten times or more. In a library made to pick up alpha chains, this beta chain is a stray read with a size that means little. The gene calls are TRBV5-1 and TRBJ2-2, with D uncertain. The germline CDR1 and CDR2 sequences are SGHRS and YFSETQ. Trimming took 4 bases from V and 0 from J, leaving 10 bases between them. This CDR3 has 15 residues. CDR3 sequence: CASSRNTPNTGELFF. In DNA, the CDR3 is TGCGCCAGCAGCCGAAATACCCCGAACACCGGGGAGCTGTTTTTT.

This clonotype showed up just a few times. This beta chain was picked up by a library intended for alpha chains and is off target, so its count carries little meaning. The V and J genes are TRBV3-1 and TRBJ2-2; 10 nucleotides agree with TRBD1. The CDR3 length is 19 residues. V shed 1 base and J 2 bases; nucleotides not matched to a gene: 10. Germline CDR1 is LGHDT and CDR2 is YNNKEL (reference sequence). Written as DNA, the CDR3 is TGTGCCAGCAGCCAAGGTGTGATCTGGACAGGGGGTAACACCGGGGAGCTGTTTTTT. It yields the protein CASSQGVIWTGGNTGELFF.

This clonotype was seen a handful of times. Found in a library prepared for alpha chains, this beta chain is an off-target read, and its abundance has little meaning. V usage is TRBV6-2 or TRBV6-3 and J usage is TRBJ2-1; D remains unclear. The germline gives CDR1 MNHEY, CDR2 SVGEGT. The V and J ends lost 4 bases and 1 base respectively, with 5 bases between them. The CDR3 runs to 13 residues. CDR3 DNA: TGTGCCAGCAGTTGGGAATCCTACAATGAGCAGTTCTTC. It specifies CASSWESYNEQFF.

This clonotype is labeled medium-sized. As an off-target read in a library built for alpha chains, this beta chain has a frequency of little significance. The chain recombines TRBV4-3 with TRBJ2-2; 11 bases are a match to TRBD2. Unmatched junction bases numbered 3, after V lost 0 bases and J lost 0 bases. CDR3 length: 18 residues. Germline CDR1 and CDR2: LGHNA and YSLEER. Here the CDR3 reads CASSQDRTSGSNTGELFF. The CDR3 bases are TGCGCCAGCAGCCAAGATCGGACTAGCGGGTCGAACACCGGGGAGCTGTTTTTT.

By its share, this clonotype is medium-sized. This beta chain represents an off-target read in a library built for alpha chains; its size is of limited meaning. The chain recombines TRBV5-1 with TRBJ2-3; TRBD1 matches at 8 bases. The V gene's germline CDR1 is SGHRS and CDR2 YFSETQ. J gave up 2 bases and V 4 bases, and 6 bases lay outside the gene matches. CDR3 size: 15 residues. In nucleotides, the CDR3 is TGCGCCAGCAGCAAACGACAGGGGAACACAGATACGCAGTATTTT. Its protein product is CASSKRQGNTDTQYF.

Concerning this clonotype itself: Found in a library prepared for alpha chains, this beta chain is an off-target read, and its abundance has little meaning. V usage is TRBV6-1 and J usage is TRBJ1-4; a possible D gene is TRBD1 (6 bases). The CDR3 loop spans 14 amino acids. Germline V gene data show CDR1 as MNHNS and CDR2 as SASEGT. Trimming shortened V by 8 bases and J by 5 bases, and 15 bases separated the two germline ends. The CDR3 nucleotides are TGTGCCAGCTCCGTCGGGGGGCAGAATGAAAAACTGTTTTTT. It codes for CASSVGGQNEKLFF.

This clonotype was observed many times. The size of this beta chain means little, since it is a stray read in a library made for alpha chains. The chain uses TRBV20-1 and TRBJ2-1; the match to TRBD2 covers 9 bases. The germline V gene has CDR1 DFQATT and CDR2 SNEGSKA (reference sequence). V was pared by 6 bases and J by 7 bases, with 4 bases of the junction left unmatched. The length of the CDR3 is 12 residues. For the CDR3, the DNA is TGCAGTGCCACACTAGCGGGTAATGAGCAGTTCTTC. Translating gives CSATLAGNEQFF.

There are a few counts of this clonotype. Found in a library prepared for alpha chains, this beta chain is an off-target read, and its abundance has little meaning. This chain uses TRBV24-1 with TRBJ2-2; TRBD1 agrees at 8 bases. Germline V gives CDR1 KGHDR, CDR2 SFDVKD. V lost 5 bases, J lost 13 bases, and 8 bases stayed unmatched. The CDR3 contains 13 residues. This CDR3 is CATSVDGQGGLFF. CDR3 nucleotides: TGTGCCACCAGTGTCGACGGACAGGGCGGGCTGTTTTTT.

This clonotype was recorded at least ten times. This beta chain represents an off-target read in a library built for alpha chains; its size is of limited meaning. The V and J genes are TRBV10-3 and TRBJ2-3; a weak D match, TRBD2 (5 bases). The V and J ends lost 6 bases and 1 base respectively, with 14 bases between them. Germline V CDR1 and CDR2: ENHRY, SYGVKD. The CDR3 sequence is 15 residues long. The DNA for the CDR3 is TGTGCCATCAGGGGAGCCGGAGAGGGCACAGATACGCAGTATTTT. The encoded protein is CAIRGAGEGTDTQYF.

This clonotype was seen a few times. Since the library was made to target alpha chains, this beta chain is a stray read and its abundance is not meaningful. The rearrangement uses TRBV19 and TRBJ2-2; D not certain. The V and J ends lost 1 base and 2 bases respectively, with 2 bases between them. This CDR3 comprises 13 residues. The germline V gene has CDR1 LNHDA and CDR2 SQIVND (reference sequence). CDR3 protein: CASSIANTGELFF. CDR3 nucleotides: TGTGCCAGTAGTATAGCCAACACCGGGGAGCTGTTTTTT.

This clonotype showed up many times. Since it is a stray read in a library aimed at alpha chains, this beta chain has a size that is not meaningful. The chain joins TRBV14 to TRBJ2-3; 10 bases are shared with TRBD1. Losses at the gene ends were 6 bases for V and 6 bases for J; bases not matched to a gene: 6. Germline CDR1 is SGHDN and CDR2 is FVKESK. The CDR3 totals 14 residues. CDR3 sequence reads: CASRRQGAKDTQYF. CDR3 in DNA: TGTGCCAGCAGAAGACAGGGGGCGAAGGATACGCAGTATTTT.

At least ten counts were recorded for this clonotype. Found in a library prepared for alpha chains, this beta chain is an off-target read, and its abundance has little meaning. DNA of the CDR3: TGTGCCAGCAGCCAAAATACCCTGAGCTCTGGAAACACCATATATTTT. This codes for CASSQNTLSSGNTIYF. The rearrangement uses TRBV4-2 and TRBJ1-3; no clear D gene. The CDR3 length is 16 residues. V was pared by 2 bases and J by 0 bases, with 11 bases between. CDR1 and CDR2 (germline): LGHNA, YNFKEQ.

This clonotype turned up a few times. This beta chain represents an off-target read in a library built for alpha chains; its size is of limited meaning. The chain links TRBV20-1 to TRBJ2-2, with 7 bases aligning to TRBD2. V was pared by 6 bases and J by 2 bases, with 6 bases of the junction left unmatched. This CDR3 spans 14 amino acids. CDR1 and CDR2 from the germline V gene are DFQATT and SNEGSKA (reference sequence). DNA of the CDR3: TGCAGTGCCATGGGACTACAAAACACCGGGGAGCTGTTTTTT. It codes for CSAMGLQNTGELFF.

This clonotype was picked up a small number of times. A library made for alpha chains picked up this beta chain off target, so its size means little. CDR3 sequence reads: CASSQTRQGGSEQYF. CDR3 sequence (DNA): TGTGCCAGCAGCCAAACCCGACAGGGCGGTTCCGAGCAGTACTTC. V is TRBV3-1 and J is TRBJ2-7; TRBD1 matches 7 bases. This CDR3 spans 15 amino acids. With V trimmed by 2 bases and J by 6 bases, 10 bases remained unmatched. In germline, CDR1 is LGHDT, CDR2 YNNKEL (reference sequence).

At least ten counts were recorded for this clonotype. With the library built for alpha chains, this beta chain is off target and its frequency is not meaningful. DNA for the CDR3: TGTGCCAGCAGTGAATTCGGGGGAGGGCCTCAGTTCTTC. It specifies CASSEFGGGPQFF. This chain joins TRBV25-1 and TRBJ2-1; 7 bases fit TRBD2. V dropped 1 base and J dropped 13; count of bases not matched to a gene: 7. CDR3 length: 13 amino acids. The germline gives CDR1 MGHDK, CDR2 SYGVNS.

This clonotype has a count of ten or more. This beta chain is an unintended read in a library built for alpha chains; its size means little. This chain joins TRBV4-1 and TRBJ2-6; D call uncertain. V was pared by 0 bases and J by 0 bases, with 6 bases between. Germline V gene data show CDR1 as MGHRA and CDR2 as YSYEKL. The CDR3 spans 16 residues. CDR3 residues: CASSQDRNSGANVLTF. The CDR3 DNA sequence: TGCGCCAGCAGCCAAGATCGAAACTCTGGGGCCAACGTCCTGACTTTC.

This clonotype came up many times. This beta chain is an unintended read in a library built for alpha chains; its size means little. V usage is TRBV20-1 and J usage is TRBJ2-1; D gene ambiguous. V was pared by 6 bases and J by 9 bases, with 18 bases between. In germline, CDR1 is DFQATT, CDR2 SNEGSKA (reference sequence). The length of the CDR3 is 13 residues. Here the CDR3 DNA reads TGCAGTGCGATTACTACTCATTCGATTGAGCAGTTCTTC. Amino acids: CSAITTHSIEQFF.

This clonotype was found many times. As an off-target read in a library built for alpha chains, this beta chain has a frequency of little significance. This chain uses TRBV12-5 with TRBJ1-2; 7 bases are a match to TRBD1. The CDR3 is 16 residues long. Germline V lookup: CDR1 LGHNT, CDR2 FRNRAP. V dropped 2 bases and J dropped 4; count of bases not matched to a gene: 10. The chain's CDR3 is CASGLPTGRVSYGYTF. The CDR3, as DNA: TGTGCTAGTGGTTTGCCGACAGGGAGGGTTAGCTATGGCTACACCTTC. Combining the CDR3 with reference TRBV12-5 and TRBJ1-2 gives the whole variable domain DARVTQTPRHKVTEMGQEVTMRCQPILGHNTVFWYRQTMMQGLELLAYFRNRAPLDDSGMPKDRFSAEMPDATLATLKIQPSEPRDSAVYFCASGLPTGRVSYGYTFGSGTRLTVV.

This clonotype was seen at least ten times. This beta chain is a stray sequence in a library constructed for alpha chains; its clone size is not meaningful. The chain recombines TRBV5-1 with TRBJ1-1, with 8 nucleotides matching TRBD1. The CDR3 runs 15 residues. Per the germline V gene, CDR1 is SGHRS and CDR2 is YFSETQ. Unmatched junction bases numbered 12, after V lost 0 bases and J lost 11 bases. CDR3 sequence: CASSLDLAGGLQAFF. The CDR3 nucleotides read TGCGCCAGCAGCTTGGACCTTGCAGGGGGCCTACAGGCTTTCTTT.

This clonotype occurred many times. This beta chain slipped into a library made for alpha chains as a stray read, so its size is not meaningful. V is TRBV6-1 and J is TRBJ2-2; 12 nucleotides line up with TRBD1. This CDR3 region has 16 residues. Germline loops: CDR1 MNHNS, CDR2 SASEGT. After removal of 8 bases from V and 6 bases from J, the junction contained 10 bases not matched to a gene. The CDR3 is CASESPGQGASGELFF. The CDR3 nucleotides are TGTGCCAGCGAAAGCCCGGGACAGGGGGCTTCCGGGGAGCTGTTTTTT.